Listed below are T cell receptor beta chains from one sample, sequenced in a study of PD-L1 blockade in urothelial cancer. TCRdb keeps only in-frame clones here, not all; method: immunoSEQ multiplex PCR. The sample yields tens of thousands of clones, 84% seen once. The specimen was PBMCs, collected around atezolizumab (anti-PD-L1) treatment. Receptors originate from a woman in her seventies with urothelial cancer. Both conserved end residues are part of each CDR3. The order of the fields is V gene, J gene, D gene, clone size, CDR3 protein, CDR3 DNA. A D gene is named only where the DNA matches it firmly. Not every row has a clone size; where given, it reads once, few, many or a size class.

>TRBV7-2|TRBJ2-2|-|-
CASSLFPNTGELFF
TGTGCCAGCAGCTTATTTCCTAACACCGGGGAGCTGTTTTTT
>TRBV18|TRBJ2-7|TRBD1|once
CASSLRGQRLYEQYF
TGTGCCAGCTCACTCAGGGGGCAACGATTATACGAGCAGTACTTC
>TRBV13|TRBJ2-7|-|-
CASSHSLGGRPYEQYF
TGTGCCAGCAGCCACTCCCTGGGAGGACGCCCCTACGAGCAGTACTTC
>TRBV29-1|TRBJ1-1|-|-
CSARSNTEAFF
TGCAGCGCCCGGTCGAACACTGAAGCTTTCTTT
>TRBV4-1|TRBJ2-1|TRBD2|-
CASSQDLAEAGADNEQFF
TGCGCCAGCAGCCAAGACTTAGCAGAAGCGGGAGCCGACAATGAGCAGTTCTTC
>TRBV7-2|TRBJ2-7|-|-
CASSSSLYEQYF
TGTGCCAGCAGCTCTTCCCTCTACGAGCAGTACTTC
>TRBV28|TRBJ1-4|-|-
CAVGRQEVLNPFF
TGTGCCGTAGGGCGACAGGAAGTATTAAATCCGTTTTTT
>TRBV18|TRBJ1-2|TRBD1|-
CASSPRQGPVNYGYTF
TGTGCCAGCTCACCAAGACAGGGGCCGGTTAACTATGGCTACACCTTC
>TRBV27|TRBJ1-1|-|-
CASSAQVGYTEAFF
TGTGCCAGCAGTGCACAGGTCGGCTACACTGAAGCTTTCTTT
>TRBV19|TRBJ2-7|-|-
CASRDGKGFHEQYF
TGTGCCAGTAGGGACGGGAAGGGTTTCCACGAGCAGTACTTC
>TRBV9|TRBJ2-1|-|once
CASSATESSYNEQFF
TGTGCCAGCAGCGCGACTGAAAGCTCCTACAATGAGCAGTTCTTC
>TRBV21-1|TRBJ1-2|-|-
CASSKGSGAVVNYGYTF
TGTGCCAGCAGCAAAGGGTCAGGGGCCGTGGTTAACTATGGCTACACCTTC
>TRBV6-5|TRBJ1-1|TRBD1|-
CASSTDRNLNTEAFF
TGTGCCAGCAGTACGGACAGGAACTTGAACACTGAAGCTTTCTTT
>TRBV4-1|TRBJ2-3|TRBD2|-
CASSHGGGLDGTDTQYF
TGCGCCAGCAGCCACGGCGGGGGGCTAGACGGTACAGATACGCAGTATTTT
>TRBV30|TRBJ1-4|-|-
CAWSVKTYNEKLFF
TGTGCCTGGAGTGTGAAGACTTATAATGAAAAACTGTTTTTT
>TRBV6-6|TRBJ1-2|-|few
CASSYHSLNYGYTF
TGTGCCAGCAGTTACCACAGTTTAAACTATGGCTACACCTTC
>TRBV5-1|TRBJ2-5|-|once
CASSLRGLRGQVSQETQYF
TGCGCCAGCAGCTTGAGAGGTTTGCGGGGGCAAGTTTCCCAAGAGACCCAGTACTTC
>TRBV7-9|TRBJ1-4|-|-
CASSLGQGTEKLFF
TGTGCCAGCAGCTTAGGGCAGGGAACTGAAAAACTGTTTTTT
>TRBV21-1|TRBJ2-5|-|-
CASSNGDSRGTDPTGWGTQYF
TGTGCCAGCAGCAATGGTGATAGCAGGGGAACCGACCCGACCGGGTGGGGGACCCAGTACTTC
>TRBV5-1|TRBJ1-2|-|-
CASRQHRSQHGYTF
TGCGCCAGCAGACAACACAGGTCTCAGCATGGCTACACCTTC
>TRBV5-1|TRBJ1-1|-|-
CASSFTGGTEAFF
TGCGCCAGCAGCTTTACAGGTGGCACTGAAGCTTTCTTT
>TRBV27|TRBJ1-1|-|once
CASSLRGGDWAFF
TGTGCCAGCAGTTTAAGGGGTGGAGATTGGGCTTTCTTT
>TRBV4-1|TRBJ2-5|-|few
CASSQGQRAGVGSQYF
TGCGCCAGCAGCCAAGGACAGAGGGCAGGGGTTGGGTCCCAGTACTTC
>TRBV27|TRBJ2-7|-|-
CASSSQWGVYEQYF
TGTGCCAGCAGTTCTCAATGGGGAGTCTACGAGCAGTACTTC
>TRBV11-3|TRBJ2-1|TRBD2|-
CASSLGTSSSNEQFF
TGTGCCAGCAGCTTGGGGACTAGCAGCAGCAATGAGCAGTTCTTC
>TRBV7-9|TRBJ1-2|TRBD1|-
CASRAQGARNYGYTF
TGTGCCAGCAGAGCACAGGGGGCTCGAAACTATGGCTACACCTTC
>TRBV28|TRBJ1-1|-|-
CASQEDSGAEAFF
TGTGCCAGTCAAGAGGACTCGGGCGCTGAAGCTTTCTTT
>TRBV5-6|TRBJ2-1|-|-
CASSWSASLPYNEQFF
TGTGCCAGCTCGTGGTCAGCGAGCCTCCCCTACAATGAGCAGTTCTTC
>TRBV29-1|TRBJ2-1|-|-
CSVGGQGLLSYNEQFF
TGCAGCGTTGGAGGCCAGGGCCTTCTTTCCTACAATGAGCAGTTCTTC
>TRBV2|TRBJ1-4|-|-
CASSEVGGLGEKLFF
TGTGCCAGCAGTGAAGTCGGGGGGCTCGGGGAAAAACTGTTTTTT
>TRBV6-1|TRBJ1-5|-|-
CASSDRTGFDSSNQPQHF
TGTGCCAGCAGTGATAGGACGGGATTTGACTCCAGCAATCAGCCCCAGCATTTT
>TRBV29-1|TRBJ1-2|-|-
CSVEDGGGQTRGEGYTF
TGCAGCGTTGAAGATGGGGGTGGACAGACAAGAGGGGAAGGCTACACCTTC
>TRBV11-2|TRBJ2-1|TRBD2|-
CASSLRLAGVYNEQFF
TGTGCCAGCAGCTTACGGCTAGCGGGAGTTTACAATGAGCAGTTCTTC
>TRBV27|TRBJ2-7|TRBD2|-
CASSLRLAGPYEQYF
TGTGCCAGCAGCTTACGACTAGCGGGACCTTACGAGCAGTACTTC
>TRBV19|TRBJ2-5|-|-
CASSRSRGAGQETQYF
TGTGCCAGTAGTAGGAGCCGGGGGGCCGGACAAGAGACCCAGTACTTC
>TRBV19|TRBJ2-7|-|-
CASSMAGQTFYEQYF
TGTGCCAGTAGTATGGCGGGACAGACGTTCTACGAGCAGTACTTC
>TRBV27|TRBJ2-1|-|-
CASSLSWTTNEQFF
TGTGCCAGCAGTTTATCGTGGACAACGAATGAGCAGTTCTTC
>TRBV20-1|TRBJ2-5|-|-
CSARQETQYF
TGCAGTGCTCGTCAAGAGACCCAGTACTTC
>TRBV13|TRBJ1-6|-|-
CASSFDGRDSPLHF
TGTGCCAGCAGCTTTGACGGCAGGGATTCACCCCTCCACTTT
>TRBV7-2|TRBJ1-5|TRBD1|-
CASSRGQGRRQPQHF
TGTGCCAGCAGCCGGGGACAGGGTCGTCGTCAGCCCCAGCATTTT
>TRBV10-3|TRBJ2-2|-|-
CAISVSGSNTGELFF
TGTGCCATCAGTGTCTCAGGGTCGAACACCGGGGAGCTGTTTTTT
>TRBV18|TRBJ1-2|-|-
CASSPPSRIYGYTF
TGTGCCAGCTCACCACCGAGTCGTATCTATGGCTACACCTTC
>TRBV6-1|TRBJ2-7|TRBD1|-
CASRAGTDFYEQYF
TGTGCCAGCAGGGCCGGGACAGATTTCTACGAGCAGTACTTC
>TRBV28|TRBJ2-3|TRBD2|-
CASSSAWGGDTDTQYF
TGTGCCAGCAGTTCCGCCTGGGGAGGGGATACAGATACGCAGTATTTT
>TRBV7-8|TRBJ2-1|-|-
CASSLDLADNEQFF
TGTGCCAGCAGCTTAGACCTAGCAGACAATGAGCAGTTCTTC
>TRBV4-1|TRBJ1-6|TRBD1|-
CASSLGQGAFKTLHF
TGCGCCAGCAGCCTTGGACAGGGGGCTTTCAAGACCCTCCACTTT
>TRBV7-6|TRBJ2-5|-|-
CASSLSRGETQYF
TGTGCCAGCAGCTTAAGTAGGGGGGAGACCCAGTACTTC
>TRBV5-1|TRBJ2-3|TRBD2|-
CASSGGVSTDTQYF
TGCGCCAGCAGCGGGGGGGTTAGCACAGATACGCAGTATTTT
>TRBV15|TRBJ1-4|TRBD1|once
CATSRDPGGPTNEKLFF
TGTGCCACCAGCAGAGATCCAGGGGGCCCAACTAATGAAAAACTGTTTTTT